This T cell receptor beta chain was sequenced for a study of blood T cell repertoires in COVID-19. This clone was seen just once. The CDR3 covers 16 residues. Per germline, CDR1 SEHNR and CDR2 FQNEAQ (reference sequence). Unmatched junction bases numbered 6, after V lost 0 bases and J lost 2 bases. Living in about two dozen US areas, the participants were between roughly 18 and 90 years of age. Using immunoSEQ multiplex PCR, the repertoire was profiled, and TCRdb retains in-frame clones only, with some absent. The profile shows fewer than 250,000 clones, about 86% of them singletons. Sequenced sample: PBMCs or T cells enriched from blood (not recorded which). The chain couples TRBV7-9 to TRBJ2-5; 7 positions match TRBD1. This clonotype was sampled from a woman aged 40 to 55 with acute COVID-19. DNA of the CDR3: TGTGCCAGCAGCTTAGCGGGAGACAGGGCTCAAGAGACCCAGTACTTC. Translated: CASSLAGDRAQETQYF. Looking up the rest from reference TRBV7-9 and TRBJ2-5 gives the full variable domain: DTGVSQNPRHKITKRGQNVTFRCDPISEHNRLYWYRQTLGQGPEFLTYFQNEAQLEKSRLLSDRFSAERPKGSFSTLEIQRTEQGDSAMYLCASSLAGDRAQETQYFGPGTRLLVL.